These 9 T cell receptor beta chains share one sample of origin, sequenced in a study of CD8+CD57+ T cells in acquired aplastic anemia. The sequenced patients had an expansion of CD8+CD57+ cells seen by flow cytometry. Researchers used genomic DNA as the template to profile TCR beta VDJ and CDR3. Via MiXCR, TCRdb re-called the reads, giving one row per CDR3 protein. The profile shows about 120,000 distinct CDR3 sequences, approximately 50% of them singletons. The specimen sequenced was sorted CD4+, CD8+, or CD8+CD57+ T cells (not recorded which) from PBMCs. The source of these receptors is a human donor with aplastic anemia.

This chain links TRBV10-1 with TRBJ2-7, with D uncertain. The J call may be faulty, since TRBJ2-5 better matches the DNA end. Germline V gives CDR1 WNHNN, CDR2 SYGVQD (reference sequence). This CDR3 region has 10 residues. The CDR3 here is CASSAGTQYF. The CDR3 nucleotides are TGCGCCAGCAGTGCGGGGACCCAGTACTTC.

This clonotype was observed at least ten times. This sequence joins TRBV20-1 and TRBJ1-6, with D possibly matching TRBD1 (6 bases). Deletions cut 3 bases from V and 10 bases from J, with 16 bases between. Germline CDR1 and CDR2: DFQATT and SNEGSKA (reference sequence). This CDR3 is 14 amino acids long. CDR3 sequence reads: CSASGGASGSPLHF. Here the CDR3 DNA reads TGCAGTGCTAGTGGGGGGGCGTCGGGGTCACCCCTCCACTTT.

This clonotype was seen ten or more times. The chain recombines TRBV7-9 with TRBJ1-2, with 10 bases lining up with TRBD1. Germline trimming cut 5 bases from V and 4 bases from J; bases unmatched to any gene: 7. This CDR3 comprises 15 residues. Germline-derived CDR1 and CDR2 are SEHNR and FQNEAQ (reference sequence). The CDR3 protein is CASSHLDRGLYGYTF. Written as DNA, the CDR3 is TGTGCCAGCAGCCACCTCGACAGGGGGCTCTATGGCTACACCTTC.

There are many counts of this clonotype. This chain links TRBV7-9 with TRBJ2-2, with TRBD2 identical over 8 bases. Germline CDR1 is SEHNR and CDR2 is FQNEAQ (reference sequence). CDR3 length: 16 amino acids. The V and J ends lost 5 bases and 7 bases, in that order; junction bases with no gene match: 12. CDR3 region: CASSLGTSGRGGELFF. CDR3 nucleotides: TGTGCCAGCAGCCTCGGGACTAGTGGAAGAGGCGGGGAGCTGTTTTTT.

The V call is TRBV5-1, the J call TRBJ2-7, with D unresolved. The V gene lost 0 bases and the J gene lost 4 bases, with 5 bases spanning the gap. Per germline, CDR1 SGHRS and CDR2 YFSETQ. The CDR3 totals 12 residues. The CDR3 loop is CASSLDVYEQYF. DNA for the CDR3: TGCGCCAGCAGCTTGGACGTATACGAGCAGTACTTC. The complete variable domain, with remaining parts taken from reference TRBV5-1 and TRBJ2-7, reads KAGVTQTPRYLIKTRGQQVTLSCSPISGHRSVSWYQQTPGQGLQFLFEYFSETQRNKGNFPGRFSGRQFSNSRSEMNVSTLELGDSALYLCASSLDVYEQYFGPGTRLTVT.

The rearrangement links TRBV7-8 to TRBJ2-5; D is uncertain. Germline CDR1 reads SGHVS; CDR2 reads FQNEAQ. The CDR3 is made up of 13 amino acids. Trimming cost V 1 base and J 6 bases, with 9 bases left between them. The CDR3: CASSLVPGQTQYF. In DNA, the CDR3 is TGTGCCAGCAGCTTAGTTCCGGGCCAGACCCAGTACTTC.

J is TRBJ2-7 and V is TRBV5-1; 9 nucleotides agree with TRBD1. This CDR3 region has 14 residues. V trimming: 4 bases; J trimming: 4 bases; junction bases outside the gene matches: 6. Germline V CDR1 and CDR2: SGHRS, YFSETQ. The CDR3 DNA reads as TGCGCCAGCAGCCTCGACAGGGGGGGGTACGAGCAGTACTTC. Translating it yields CASSLDRGGYEQYF.

This clonotype appeared many times. The chain is built from TRBV7-8 and TRBJ2-7, with D possibly being TRBD2 (5 bases). This CDR3 region has 17 residues. Germline CDR1 is SGHVS and CDR2 is FQNEAQ. V lost 0 bases, J lost 2 bases, and 17 bases lay in between. The CDR3 loop is CASSLAGLEPDTYEQYF. Here the CDR3 DNA reads TGTGCCAGCAGCTTAGCTGGACTCGAACCAGACACCTACGAGCAGTACTTC.

The genes are TRBV10-3 and TRBJ1-1, with D tentatively TRBD1 (6 bases). Looked up from germline, CDR1 is ENHRY and CDR2 is SYGVKD. Trimming cost V 6 bases and J 5 bases, with 19 bases left between them. The CDR3 sequence is 15 residues long. CDR3 nucleotide sequence: TGTGCCATCAGCTCAGGGGTTGGGTCGGAGACTGAAGCTTTCTTT. This encodes CAISSGVGSETEAFF.